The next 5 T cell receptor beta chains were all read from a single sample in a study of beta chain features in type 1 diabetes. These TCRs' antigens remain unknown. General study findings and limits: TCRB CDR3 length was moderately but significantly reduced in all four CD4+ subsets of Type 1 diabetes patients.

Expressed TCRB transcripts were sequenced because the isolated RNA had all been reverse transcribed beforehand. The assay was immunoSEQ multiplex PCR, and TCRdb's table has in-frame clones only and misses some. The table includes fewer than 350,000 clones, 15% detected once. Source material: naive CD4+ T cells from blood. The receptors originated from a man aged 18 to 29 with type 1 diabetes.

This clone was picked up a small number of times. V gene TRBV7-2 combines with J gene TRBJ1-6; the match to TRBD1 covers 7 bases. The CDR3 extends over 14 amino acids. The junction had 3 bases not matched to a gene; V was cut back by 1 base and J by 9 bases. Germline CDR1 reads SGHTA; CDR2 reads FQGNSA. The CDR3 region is CASSLEGGISPLHF. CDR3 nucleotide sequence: TGTGCCAGCAGCTTAGAAGGGGGCATTTCACCCCTCCACTTT. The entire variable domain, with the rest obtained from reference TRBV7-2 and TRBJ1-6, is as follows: GAGVSQSPSNKVTEKGKDVELRCDPISGHTALYWYRQSLGQGLEFLIYFQGNSAPDKSGLPSDRFSAERTGGSVSTLTIQRTQQEDSAVYLCASSLEGGISPLHFGNGTRLTVT.

The CDR3 DNA is TGTGCCAGCAGCTTAAGCCTAGCGGTAGATACGCAGTATTTT. Translation gives CASSLSLAVDTQYF. The chain couples TRBV13 to TRBJ2-3, with 7 nucleotides matching TRBD2. Germline CDR1 reads PRHDT; CDR2 reads FYEKMQ (reference sequence). The CDR3 loop spans 14 amino acids. V was pared by 2 bases and J by 5 bases, with 4 bases of the junction left unmatched. Based on the CDR3 plus reference TRBV13 and TRBJ2-3, the full variable domain is AAGVIQSPRHLIKEKRETATLKCYPIPRHDTVYWYQQGPGQDPQFLISFYEKMQSDKGSIPDRFSAQQFSDYHSELNMSSLELGDSALYFCASSLSLAVDTQYFGPGTRLTVL.

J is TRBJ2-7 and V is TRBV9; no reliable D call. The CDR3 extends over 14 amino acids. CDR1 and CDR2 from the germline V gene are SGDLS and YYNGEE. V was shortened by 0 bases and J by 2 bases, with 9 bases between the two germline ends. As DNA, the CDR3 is TGTGCCAGCAGCGTAGAGATGAGTGCCTACGAGCAGTACTTC. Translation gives CASSVEMSAYEQYF.

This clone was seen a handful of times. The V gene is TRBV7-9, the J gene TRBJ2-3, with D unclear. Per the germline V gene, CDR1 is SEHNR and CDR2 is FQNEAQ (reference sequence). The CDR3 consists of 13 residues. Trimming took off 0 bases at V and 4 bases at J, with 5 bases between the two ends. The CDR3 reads CASSLAGPDTQYF. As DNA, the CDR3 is TGTGCCAGCAGCTTAGCTGGCCCAGATACGCAGTATTTT.

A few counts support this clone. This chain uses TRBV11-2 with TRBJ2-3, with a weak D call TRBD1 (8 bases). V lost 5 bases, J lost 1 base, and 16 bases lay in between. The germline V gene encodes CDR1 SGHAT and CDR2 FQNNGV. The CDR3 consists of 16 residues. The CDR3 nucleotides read TGTGCCAGCAGCCTCGACAGGGGAGGGGGCACAGATACGCAGTATTTT. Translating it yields CASSLDRGGGTDTQYF.